This T cell receptor beta chain was sequenced for a study of T cells in Graves' hyperthyroidism and ophthalmopathy. Researchers amplified the TCR beta CDR3 regions from RNA transcripts. The HTBI primer set drove a first-round RT-PCR of the TCR CDR3. One entry per CDR3 protein, called by TCRdb with MiXCR from the multiplex PCR reads. The sample yields 500,000 to 650,000 distinct CDR3 sequences, 15% to 20% seen once. Germline CDR1 MGHRA, CDR2 YSYEKL. The CDR3 extends over 17 amino acids. V dropped 4 bases and J dropped 2 bases, with 18 bases sitting between them. The chain has TRBV4-1 and TRBJ1-5, with D hard to call. This clonotype originated in a woman between 18 and 29 years old with Graves' ophthalmopathy. The sequenced material came from blood. CDR3 in amino acids: CASSPYPYGPRNQPQHF. The CDR3 DNA reads as TGCGCCAGCAGCCCGTATCCTTATGGACCCCGCAATCAGCCCCAGCATTTT.